Sequencing of this TCR beta chain was carried out in a study of blood T cell repertoires in COVID-19 (TCRdb year 2020). As for the study more broadly: Collaborator samples came from the United States, Italy and Spain and covered acute and convalescent phases of COVID-19. The prospective study material was composed of cDNA or gDNA derived from T cells, B-cell-depleted T cells, or PBMCs. Deeply sampled blood TCRbeta repertoires from subjects exposed to, actively infected with, or recovered from COVID-19 were included in the dataset. The repertoires were released in a freely available public database meant as a resource for research on the immune response to SARS-CoV-2. The samples were drawn from two sources: the first 160 participants of the ongoing ImmuneRACE study, and some 1,300 subjects contributed by 6 global collaborators. Sample metadata almost always included a de-identified subject ID, COVID-19 status, age in years and sex. Where available, HLA class I and class II types were obtained from metadata supplied by the sample provider rather than from assay-based typing.

TCRbeta CDR3 regions were amplified from genomic DNA by means of the immunoSEQ Assay, a bias-controlled multiplex PCR. As for the original processing: The number of nucleated cells in each sample was estimated by amplification of reference gene primers within the assay. Sequence reads were collapsed and filtered to measure the absolute abundance of every unique TCRbeta CDR3 rearrangement. For each sample, productive Simpson clonality was calculated as the square root of Simpson's diversity index across productive rearrangements. Imported from immuneACCESS, the table was reduced by TCRdb to in-frame sequences with V and J called. These copies leave out some clones; in studies compared against another copy, an unresolved V gene accounts for under half, and the cause of the remainder is not known. V and J calls and clone size follow that table, whereas D and trimming were derived from the DNA. This sample comprises under 140,000 clones, about 79% of them detected only once. The top ten clones comprise roughly 17% of the sample.

The paper's findings and limits, for the study overall: Clinical and demographic metadata were provided uncurated, with the amount varying by source and participant.

The CDR3 runs 15 amino acids, cysteine and phenylalanine included. CDR3 DNA only is kept here, 45 bases in frame from base 1. CDR1 and CDR2 are read off the germline V gene as MGHRA and YSYEKL. Germline trimming: 0 bases from V, 2 bases from J; junction bases outside gene matches: 4. Collaborating institutions collected whole blood in K2EDTA tubes following their own protocols. For TCRbeta analysis, collaborator samples were shipped as frozen whole blood, as isolated PBMCs, or as DNA extracted from either sample type. Notes on this clone: Its antigen remains undetermined. Base qualities are not recorded, but no much larger clone differs from it by a single base.

The TCR sequence derives from an elderly woman with active or convalescent COVID-19. Material: peripheral blood. The chain links TRBV4-1 with TRBJ2-7, with 7 bases matching TRBD2. The CDR3 region: CASSQEPREAYEQYF. The DNA reads as follows: TGCGCCAGCAGCCAAGAGCCACGGGAGGCCTACGAGCAGTACTTC.